This T cell receptor (beta chain) was captured in a study of blood T cells in healthy people across ages. The study, taken as a whole, reports: Naive and antigen-experienced cells were not separated, limiting conclusive comparison.

Comments on this clonotype: The target antigen is unknown.

Extracted total RNA amounted to at least 6 micrograms for each sample. Primed by a sample-barcoded 5' primer and a J-beta primer mix, a second PCR proceeded for roughly 7 to 12 cycles. TCRdb called the 5' RACE reads again in MiXCR, with one record for every CDR3 protein. Of 730,000 or so distinct CDR3 sequences in the sample, around 46% were seen once. Germline V CDR1 and CDR2: SGHVS, FQNEAQ. V lost 11 bases and J lost 4, with 18 bases in between. The CDR3 loop spans 14 amino acids. V gene TRBV7-8 combines with J gene TRBJ1-5; D possibly corresponds to TRBD1 (5 bases). The receptor comes from a woman in her fifties or sixties in good health. Sequenced: blood. The CDR3 is CAPIGDSFNQPQHF. In DNA, the CDR3 is TGTGCCCCCATTGGTGACAGCTTTAATCAGCCCCAGCATTTT.